Below, 23 T cell receptor beta chains from the same sample are listed, as sequenced in a study of shared clonotypes between healthy human individuals. Selected positively for CCR7 and CD45RO-negative, naive CD8 cells excluded terminally differentiated effector memory CD45RA+ cells. Sequencing used immunoSEQ multiplex PCR; TCRdb keeps in-frame clones, though not all of them. This table has over 2 million clones, approximately 94% appearing once. What was sequenced was naive CD8+ T cells sorted from blood. The receptors stem from a man between 18 and 29 years old in good health.

The rearrangement links TRBV29-1 to TRBJ2-1; TRBD2 aligns across 10 bases. The CDR3 contains 19 residues. CDR1 SQVTM and CDR2 ANQGSEA come from the germline V gene. The junction had 17 bases not matched to a gene; V was cut back by 6 bases and J by 0 bases. CDR3 region: CSVPSPLAGATFSYNEQFF. The CDR3, as DNA: TGCAGCGTGCCCTCTCCCCTAGCGGGAGCGACATTCTCCTACAATGAGCAGTTCTTC.

As to this clone: Mismatch with germline at one junction end may stem from a read error. This CDR3 is also generated by other DNA sequences in the sample. This chain uses TRBV7-6 with TRBJ1-3; D is unclear. Germline lookup yields CDR1 SGHVS and CDR2 FNYEAQ. The CDR3 contains 15 residues. The CDR3 DNA sequence: TGTGCCAGCAGCCTAGCGGGGAACTCTGGAAACACCATATATTTT. This codes for CASSLAGNSGNTIYF. Variable domain in full (rest from reference TRBV7-6 and TRBJ1-3): GAGVSQSPRYKVTKRGQDVALRCDPISGHVSLYWYRQALGQGPEFLTYFNYEAQQDKSGLPNDRFSAERPEGSISTLTIQRTEQRDSAMYRCASSLAGNSGNTIYFGEGSWLTVV.

The V call is TRBV5-4, the J call TRBJ2-1; 10 nucleotides line up with TRBD2. Germline loops: CDR1 SGHNT, CDR2 YYREEE (reference sequence). Germline trimming cut 7 bases from V and 7 bases from J; bases unmatched to any gene: 8. This CDR3 contains 14 residues. Here the CDR3 reads CASSWASGSNEQFF. The CDR3 bases are TGTGCCAGCTCGTGGGCTAGCGGGAGTAATGAGCAGTTCTTC.

This clone was seen only once. CDR3 DNA: TGTGCCAGCAGTTACGATAGGTTGGGAGAAAAACTGTTTTTT. Translating it yields CASSYDRLGEKLFF. The rearrangement joins TRBV6-6 to TRBJ1-4; no firm D call. This CDR3 is 14 amino acids long. Germline V gene data show CDR1 as MNHNY and CDR2 as SVGAGI (reference sequence). Trimming cost V 2 bases and J 8 bases, with 12 bases left between them.

The chain recombines TRBV5-6 with TRBJ1-1; D unresolved. Germline lookup yields CDR1 SGHDT and CDR2 YYEEEE. V was trimmed by 3 bases and J by 4 bases, leaving 10 bases between them. This CDR3 has 13 amino acids. CDR3 sequence: CASSYDTTTEAFF. The CDR3 region has the DNA TGTGCCAGCAGCTACGACACGACCACTGAAGCTTTCTTT.

The CDR3 DNA is TGTGCCAGCAGTGAAAGGGACATAGCTAATGAAAAACTGTTTTTT. Its protein product is CASSERDIANEKLFF. The chain is built from TRBV25-1 and TRBJ1-4; D is perhaps TRBD1 (6 bases). Trimming pared 2 bases from V and 3 bases from J, leaving 10 bases between. The CDR3 is 15 residues long. Germline assignment: CDR1 MGHDK and CDR2 SYGVNS.

The V gene is TRBV28, the J gene TRBJ2-1; TRBD1 is a possible D gene (6 bases). Germline assignment: CDR1 MDHEN and CDR2 SYDVKM. V shed 5 bases and J shed 5 bases, with 13 bases lying between them. The CDR3 has 14 residues. This chain's CDR3 is CASSVAGVNNEQFF. In DNA, the CDR3 is TGTGCCAGCAGTGTGGCAGGGGTAAACAATGAGCAGTTCTTC.

This clone has a single count. V gene TRBV6-1 combines with J gene TRBJ2-7, with unresolved D. V was trimmed by 5 bases and J by 2 bases, leaving 13 bases between them. This CDR3 spans 14 amino acids. Germline assignment: CDR1 MNHNS and CDR2 SASEGT. The CDR3 is CASSYGGGTYEQYF. The CDR3 DNA reads as TGTGCCAGCAGTTATGGCGGTGGAACCTACGAGCAGTACTTC.

J is TRBJ2-7 and V is TRBV25-1; unclear D gene. Looked up from germline, CDR1 is MGHDK and CDR2 is SYGVNS. There are 14 residues in the CDR3. Trimming took 0 bases from V and 0 from J, leaving 6 bases between them. The DNA of the CDR3 is TGTGCCAGCAGTGAATATGGGGACTCCTACGAGCAGTACTTC. Its translation is CASSEYGDSYEQYF.

J is TRBJ1-1 and V is TRBV6-5; D remains ambiguous. Germline V gene lookup returns CDR1 MNHEY and CDR2 SVGAGI. The germline V and J ends were trimmed by 0 bases and 0 bases, with 11 bases remaining between them. CDR3 length: 16 residues. The CDR3 DNA reads TGTGCCAGCAGTTACTCGAGTGAGGGCCTGAACACTGAAGCTTTCTTT. Its protein product is CASSYSSEGLNTEAFF.

This rearrangement joins TRBV29-1 to TRBJ2-5, with 9 bases fitting TRBD1. V was clipped by 5 bases and J by 5 bases; unmatched bases: 15. Germline V gene data show CDR1 as SQVTM and CDR2 as ANQGSEA. The CDR3 totals 16 residues. In nucleotides, the CDR3 is TGCAGCGTTCGTAGTCCGGGACAGGGTTATGAGGAGACCCAGTACTTC. It encodes CSVRSPGQGYEETQYF.

The chain recombines TRBV5-1 with TRBJ2-7; TRBD1 aligns across 9 bases. Looked up from germline, CDR1 is SGHRS and CDR2 is YFSETQ. Trimming took 2 bases from V and 7 from J; bases not matched to a gene: 4. This CDR3 spans 13 amino acids. CDR3 protein: CASSFGQGWEQYF. CDR3 bases: TGCGCCAGCAGCTTCGGACAGGGGTGGGAGCAGTACTTC.

The chain is built from TRBV7-9 and TRBJ1-2, with D perhaps matching TRBD1 (6 bases). The CDR3 is made up of 17 amino acids. Trimming pared 7 bases from V and 4 bases from J, leaving 25 bases between. Looked up from germline, CDR1 is SEHNR and CDR2 is FQNEAQ (reference sequence). For the CDR3, the DNA is TGTGCCAGCATTCCGGCGGACAGCTCAGGGGTTATCTATGGCTACACCTTC. Translated: CASIPADSSGVIYGYTF. The full variable domain, with the rest looked up from reference TRBV7-9 and TRBJ1-2, is DTGVSQNPRHKITKRGQNVTFRCDPISEHNRLYWYRQTLGQGPEFLTYFQNEAQLEKSRLLSDRFSAERPKGSFSTLEIQRTEQGDSAMYLCASIPADSSGVIYGYTFGSGTRLTVV.

The V gene is TRBV13, the J gene TRBJ2-7; 7 bases fit TRBD1. This CDR3 comprises 15 residues. V dropped 1 base and J dropped 3; count of bases not matched to a gene: 6. Per germline, CDR1 PRHDT and CDR2 FYEKMQ (reference sequence). CDR3 nucleotides: TGTGCCAGCAGCTTAGCTACAGGGGTTCTCTACGAGCAGTACTTC. Encoded protein: CASSLATGVLYEQYF.

The chain carries TRBV27 and TRBJ2-5, with 8 nucleotides matching TRBD2. The CDR3 spans 15 residues. Per the germline V gene, CDR1 is MNHEY and CDR2 is SMNVEV (reference sequence). V dropped 5 bases and J dropped 5; count of bases not matched to a gene: 10. The CDR3 DNA reads TGTGCCAGCAGTCCCACGACTAGCGAGACGGAGACCCAGTACTTC. Amino acid sequence: CASSPTTSETETQYF.

The gene calls are TRBV9 and TRBJ2-7; 11 nucleotides align to TRBD1. Looked up from germline, CDR1 is SGDLS and CDR2 is YYNGEE. J was trimmed by 6 bases and V by 3 bases; bases with no gene match: 11. The CDR3 covers 16 residues. The chain's CDR3 is CASSESPGTGGLEQYF. The CDR3 coding sequence is TGTGCCAGCAGCGAGAGCCCAGGGACAGGGGGTCTCGAGCAGTACTTC.

This clone has just one count. This rearrangement joins TRBV29-1 to TRBJ2-1, with 13 bases lining up with TRBD2. V was pared by 6 bases and J by 8 bases, with 7 bases of the junction left unmatched. This CDR3 comprises 14 residues. Germline V gives CDR1 SQVTM, CDR2 ANQGSEA. For the CDR3, the DNA is TGCAGCGTCGGCGGACTAGCGGGAGCTGATGAGCAGTTCTTC. This codes for CSVGGLAGADEQFF.

This clone showed up just once. The CDR3 region has the DNA TGTGCCAGCAGCCGGAAGGGACAGTACACAGATACGCAGTATTTT. Translation: CASSRKGQYTDTQYF. The chain carries TRBV5-6 and TRBJ2-3; TRBD1 aligns across 7 bases. In germline, CDR1 is SGHDT, CDR2 YYEEEE. This CDR3 spans 15 amino acids. Trimming took 4 bases from V and 2 from J; bases not matched to a gene: 7.

The CDR3 is CASSGTSAYNEQFF. As DNA, the CDR3 is TGTGCCAGCAGCGGGACTAGCGCCTACAATGAGCAGTTCTTC. V is TRBV9 and J is TRBJ2-1; 9 positions agree with TRBD2. After removal of 3 bases from V and 2 bases from J, the junction contained 0 bases not matched to a gene. Looked up from germline, CDR1 is SGDLS and CDR2 is YYNGEE. CDR3 length: 14 residues.

The chain joins TRBV29-1 to TRBJ2-7; 8 bases map to TRBD2. CDR3 length: 13 residues. Per the germline V gene, CDR1 is SQVTM and CDR2 is ANQGSEA. V gave up 4 bases and J gave up 6 bases; unmatched junction bases: 8. The CDR3 DNA reads TGCAGCGTTGTGGTACTAGCGGAACTCGAGCAGTACTTC. Translation gives CSVVVLAELEQYF.

This chain joins TRBV30 and TRBJ1-3; TRBD1 matches 9 bases. Germline CDR1 GTSNPN, CDR2 SVGIG (reference sequence). This CDR3 has 14 amino acids. The V segment lost 5 bases and the J segment 4 bases; nucleotides outside the gene matches: 6. The CDR3: CAWYPGQGGNTIYF. The CDR3 DNA reads TGTGCCTGGTATCCCGGACAGGGGGGAAACACCATATATTTT.

This chain uses TRBV23-1 with TRBJ2-4; D is possibly TRBD2 (6 bases). TRBV23-1 is annotated as an ORF whose role is uncertain. There are 17 residues in the CDR3. V lost 3 bases and J 1 base, leaving 16 bases between the germline ends. Written as DNA, the CDR3 is TGCGCCAGCAGTCACCACAGGAGGGAAAGGGCCAAAAACATTCAGTACTTC. Residues: CASSHHRRERAKNIQYF.

J is TRBJ1-1 and V is TRBV4-1; no firm D call. The length of the CDR3 is 14 residues. Trimming took off 3 bases at V and 0 bases at J, with 8 bases between the two ends. Per the germline V gene, CDR1 is MGHRA and CDR2 is YSYEKL. CDR3 bases: TGCGCCAGCAGCCAGGCAGCCATGAACACTGAAGCTTTCTTT. Amino acid sequence: CASSQAAMNTEAFF.